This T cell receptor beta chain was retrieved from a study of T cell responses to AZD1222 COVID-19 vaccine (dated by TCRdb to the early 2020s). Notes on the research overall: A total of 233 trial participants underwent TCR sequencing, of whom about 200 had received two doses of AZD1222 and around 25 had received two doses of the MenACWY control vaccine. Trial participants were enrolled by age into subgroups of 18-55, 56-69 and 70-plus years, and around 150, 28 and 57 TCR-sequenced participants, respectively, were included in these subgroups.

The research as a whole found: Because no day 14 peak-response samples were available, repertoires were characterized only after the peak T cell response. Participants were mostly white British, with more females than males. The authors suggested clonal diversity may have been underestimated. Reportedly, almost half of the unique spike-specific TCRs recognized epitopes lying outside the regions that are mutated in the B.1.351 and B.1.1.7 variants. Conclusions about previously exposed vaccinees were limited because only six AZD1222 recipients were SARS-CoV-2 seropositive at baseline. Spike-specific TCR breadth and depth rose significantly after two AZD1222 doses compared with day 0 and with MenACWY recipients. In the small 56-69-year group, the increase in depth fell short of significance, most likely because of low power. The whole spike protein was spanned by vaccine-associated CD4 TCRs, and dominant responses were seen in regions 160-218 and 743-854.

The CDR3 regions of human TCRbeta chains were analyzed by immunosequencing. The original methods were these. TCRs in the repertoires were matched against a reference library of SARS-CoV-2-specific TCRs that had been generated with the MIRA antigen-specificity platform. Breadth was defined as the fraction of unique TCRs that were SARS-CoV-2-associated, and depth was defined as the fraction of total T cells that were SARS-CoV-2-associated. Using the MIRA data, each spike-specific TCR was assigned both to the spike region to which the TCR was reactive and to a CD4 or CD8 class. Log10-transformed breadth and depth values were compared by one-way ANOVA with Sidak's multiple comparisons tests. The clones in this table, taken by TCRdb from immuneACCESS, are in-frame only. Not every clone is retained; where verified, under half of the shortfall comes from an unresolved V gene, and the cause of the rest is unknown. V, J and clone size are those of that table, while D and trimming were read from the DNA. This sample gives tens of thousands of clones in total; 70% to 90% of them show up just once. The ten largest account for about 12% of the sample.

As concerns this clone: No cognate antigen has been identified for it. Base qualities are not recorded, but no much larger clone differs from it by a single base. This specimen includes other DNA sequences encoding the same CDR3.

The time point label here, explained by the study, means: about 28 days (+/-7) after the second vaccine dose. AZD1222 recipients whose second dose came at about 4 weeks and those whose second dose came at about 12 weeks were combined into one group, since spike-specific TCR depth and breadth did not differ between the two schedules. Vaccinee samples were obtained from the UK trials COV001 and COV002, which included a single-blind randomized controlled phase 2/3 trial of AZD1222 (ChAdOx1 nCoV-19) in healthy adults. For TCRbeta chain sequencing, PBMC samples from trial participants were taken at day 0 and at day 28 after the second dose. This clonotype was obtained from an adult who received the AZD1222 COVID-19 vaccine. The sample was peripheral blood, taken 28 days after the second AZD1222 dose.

The CDR3 sequence is CASSLTSGGSQETQYF. The bases are TGCGCCAGCAGCCTAACTAGCGGGGGGTCCCAAGAGACCCAGTACTTC. The rearrangement combines TRBV5-1 with TRBJ2-5; TRBD2 matches 12 bases in the middle. From a lookup of the germline V gene, CDR1 and CDR2 are SGHRS and YFSETQ. The CDR3 goes from the cysteine to the phenylalanine over 16 residues. Left in the record is the CDR3 DNA by itself, 48 bases read in frame from the first base. V is cut back by 4 bases and J by 1 base, with 5 bases in the junction unmatched.